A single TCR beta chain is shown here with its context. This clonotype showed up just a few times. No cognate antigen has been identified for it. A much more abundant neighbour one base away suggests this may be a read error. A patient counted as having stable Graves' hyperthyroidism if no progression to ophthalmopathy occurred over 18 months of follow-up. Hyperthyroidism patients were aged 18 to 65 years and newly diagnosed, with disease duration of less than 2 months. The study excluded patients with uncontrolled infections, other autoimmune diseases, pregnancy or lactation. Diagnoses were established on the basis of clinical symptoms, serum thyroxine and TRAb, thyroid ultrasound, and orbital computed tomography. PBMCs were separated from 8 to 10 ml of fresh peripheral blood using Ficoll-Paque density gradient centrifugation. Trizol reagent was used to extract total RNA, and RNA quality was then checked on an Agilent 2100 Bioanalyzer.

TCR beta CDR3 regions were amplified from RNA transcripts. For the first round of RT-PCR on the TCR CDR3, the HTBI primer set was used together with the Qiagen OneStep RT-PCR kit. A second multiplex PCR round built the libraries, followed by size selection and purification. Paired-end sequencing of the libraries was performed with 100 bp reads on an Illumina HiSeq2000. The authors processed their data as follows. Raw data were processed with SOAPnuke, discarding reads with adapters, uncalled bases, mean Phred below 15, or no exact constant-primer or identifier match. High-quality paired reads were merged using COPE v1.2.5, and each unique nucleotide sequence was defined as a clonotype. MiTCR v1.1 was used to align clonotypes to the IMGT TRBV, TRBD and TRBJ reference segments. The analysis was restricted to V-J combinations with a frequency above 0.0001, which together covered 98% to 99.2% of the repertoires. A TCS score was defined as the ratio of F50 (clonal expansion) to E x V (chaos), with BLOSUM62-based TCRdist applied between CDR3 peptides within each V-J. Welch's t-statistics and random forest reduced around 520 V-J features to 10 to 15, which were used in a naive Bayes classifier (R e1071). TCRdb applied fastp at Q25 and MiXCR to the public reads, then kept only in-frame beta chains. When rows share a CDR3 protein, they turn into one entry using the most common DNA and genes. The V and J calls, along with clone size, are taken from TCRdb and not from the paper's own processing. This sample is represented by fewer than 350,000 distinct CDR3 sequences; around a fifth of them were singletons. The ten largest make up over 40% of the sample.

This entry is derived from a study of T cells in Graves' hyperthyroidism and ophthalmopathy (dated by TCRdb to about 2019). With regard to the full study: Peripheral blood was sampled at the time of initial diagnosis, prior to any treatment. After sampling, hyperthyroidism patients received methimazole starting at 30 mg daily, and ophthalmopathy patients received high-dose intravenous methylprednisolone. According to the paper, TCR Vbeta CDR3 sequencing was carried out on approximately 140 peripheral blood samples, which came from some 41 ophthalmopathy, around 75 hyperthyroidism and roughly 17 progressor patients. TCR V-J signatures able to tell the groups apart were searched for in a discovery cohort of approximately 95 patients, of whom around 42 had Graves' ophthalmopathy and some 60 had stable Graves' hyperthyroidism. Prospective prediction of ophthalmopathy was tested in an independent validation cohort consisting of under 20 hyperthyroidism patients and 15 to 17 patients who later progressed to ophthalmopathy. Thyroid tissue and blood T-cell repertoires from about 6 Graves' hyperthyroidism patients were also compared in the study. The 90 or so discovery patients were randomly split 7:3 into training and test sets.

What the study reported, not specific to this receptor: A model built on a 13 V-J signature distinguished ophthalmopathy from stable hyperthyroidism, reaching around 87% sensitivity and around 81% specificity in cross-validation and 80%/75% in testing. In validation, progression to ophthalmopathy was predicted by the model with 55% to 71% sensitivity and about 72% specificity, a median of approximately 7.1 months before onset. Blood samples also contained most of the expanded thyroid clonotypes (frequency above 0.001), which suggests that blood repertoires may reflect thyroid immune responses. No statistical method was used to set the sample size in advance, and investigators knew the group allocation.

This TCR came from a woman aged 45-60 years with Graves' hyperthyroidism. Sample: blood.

CDR3 loop: CASSLNRAYGYTF. In nucleotides, the sequence is TGTGCCAGCAGTTTAAACAGGGCCTATGGCTACACCTTC. This chain is built from TRBV27 and TRBJ1-2, and TRBD1 may be the D gene, going by 6 matching bases. Via the germline V gene (reference sequence), CDR1 is MNHEY and CDR2 SMNVEV. Measured from the cysteine to the phenylalanine, the CDR3 is 13 residues long. Just the 39-base CDR3 DNA is kept, in frame starting at base 1. V is shortened by 2 bases, J by 4 bases, and the region joining them spans 8 bases.